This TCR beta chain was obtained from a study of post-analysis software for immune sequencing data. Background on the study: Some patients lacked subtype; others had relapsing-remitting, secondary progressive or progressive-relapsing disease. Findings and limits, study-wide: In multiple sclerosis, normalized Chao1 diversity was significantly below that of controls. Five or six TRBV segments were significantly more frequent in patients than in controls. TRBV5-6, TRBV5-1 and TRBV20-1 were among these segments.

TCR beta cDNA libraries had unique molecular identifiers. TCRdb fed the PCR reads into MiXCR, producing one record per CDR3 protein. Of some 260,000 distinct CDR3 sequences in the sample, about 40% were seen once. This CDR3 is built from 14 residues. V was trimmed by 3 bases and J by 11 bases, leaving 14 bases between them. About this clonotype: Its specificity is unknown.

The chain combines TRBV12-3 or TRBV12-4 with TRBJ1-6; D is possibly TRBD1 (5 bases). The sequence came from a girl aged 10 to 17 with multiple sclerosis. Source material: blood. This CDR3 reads CASSFLDGGAPLHF. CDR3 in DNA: TGTGCCAGCAGTTTTTTGGACGGGGGAGCACCCCTCCACTTT.